This T cell receptor (beta chain) was documented in a study of blood T cells in healthy people across ages. Broader study findings: Relative to aged donors, long-lived donors carried more naive CD4+ cells and displayed higher diversity.

Peripheral blood samples of around 9.8 milliliters were drawn from each donor. In germline, CDR1 is DFQATT, CDR2 SNEGSKA (reference sequence). Losses at the gene ends were 6 bases for V and 7 bases for J; bases not matched to a gene: 15. The CDR3 covers 15 residues. Using a J-beta primer mix together with a sample-barcoded 5' primer, a second PCR was run for roughly 7 to 12 cycles. Every single cDNA molecule received a tag from a template-switch adaptor with 12 random nucleotides. Using its own MiXCR run on the 5' RACE reads, TCRdb lists one record per CDR3 protein. Among some 920,000 distinct CDR3 sequences, roughly 47% were seen once, and the ten largest hold roughly 23%. As to this clonotype: Its cognate antigen is unknown.

Material: blood. The clonotype comes from a woman aged 60-75 years in good health. The V and J genes are TRBV20-1 and TRBJ2-4; 7 nucleotides line up with TRBD2. CDR3 amino acids: CSAPPSGRSPNIQYF. The CDR3 DNA sequence: TGCAGTGCCCCTCCTAGCGGCCGTTCTCCGAACATTCAGTACTTC.